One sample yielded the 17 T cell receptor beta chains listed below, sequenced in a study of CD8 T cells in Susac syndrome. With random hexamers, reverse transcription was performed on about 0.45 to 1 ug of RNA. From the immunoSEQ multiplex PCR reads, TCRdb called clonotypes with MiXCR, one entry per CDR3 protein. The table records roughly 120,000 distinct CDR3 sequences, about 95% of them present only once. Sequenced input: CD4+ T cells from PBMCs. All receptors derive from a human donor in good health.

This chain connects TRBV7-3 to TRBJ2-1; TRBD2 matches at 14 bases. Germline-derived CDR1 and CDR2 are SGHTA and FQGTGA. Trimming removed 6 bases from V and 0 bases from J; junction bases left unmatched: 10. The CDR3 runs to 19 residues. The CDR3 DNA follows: TGTGCCAGCAGTAACGTCGGGACTAGCGGGGGAAACTCCTACAATGAGCAGTTCTTC. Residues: CASSNVGTSGGNSYNEQFF.

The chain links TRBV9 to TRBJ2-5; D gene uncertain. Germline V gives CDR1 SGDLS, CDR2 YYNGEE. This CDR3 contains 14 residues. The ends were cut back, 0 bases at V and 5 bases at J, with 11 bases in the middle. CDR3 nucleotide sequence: TGTGCCAGCAGCGTAGATATAGGCCGGGAGACCCAGTACTTC. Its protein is CASSVDIGRETQYF.

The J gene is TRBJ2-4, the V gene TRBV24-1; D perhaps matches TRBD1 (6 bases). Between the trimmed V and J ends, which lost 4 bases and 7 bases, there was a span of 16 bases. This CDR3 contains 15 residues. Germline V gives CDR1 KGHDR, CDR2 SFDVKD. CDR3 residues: CATSELSGTLNIQYF. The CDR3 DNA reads TGTGCCACCAGTGAGCTTTCCGGGACATTGAACATTCAGTACTTC.

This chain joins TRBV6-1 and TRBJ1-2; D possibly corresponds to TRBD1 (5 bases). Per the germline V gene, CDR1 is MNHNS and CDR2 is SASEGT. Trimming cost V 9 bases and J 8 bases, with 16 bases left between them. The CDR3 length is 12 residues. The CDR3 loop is CASSGTRLGYTF. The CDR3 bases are TGTGCCAGTTCCGGGACCAGGCTCGGCTACACCTTC.

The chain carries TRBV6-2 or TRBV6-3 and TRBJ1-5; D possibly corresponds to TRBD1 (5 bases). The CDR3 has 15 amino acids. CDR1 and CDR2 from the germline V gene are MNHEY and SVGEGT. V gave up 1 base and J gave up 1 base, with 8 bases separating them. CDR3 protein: CASSYYGGSNQPQHF. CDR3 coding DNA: TGTGCCAGCAGTTACTACGGGGGAAGCAATCAGCCCCAGCATTTT.

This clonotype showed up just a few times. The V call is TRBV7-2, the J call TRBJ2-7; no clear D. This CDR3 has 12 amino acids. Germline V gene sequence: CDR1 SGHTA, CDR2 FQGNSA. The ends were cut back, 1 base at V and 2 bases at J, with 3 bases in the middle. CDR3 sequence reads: CASSLVPYEQYF. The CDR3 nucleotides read TGTGCCAGCAGCTTAGTTCCCTACGAGCAGTACTTC.

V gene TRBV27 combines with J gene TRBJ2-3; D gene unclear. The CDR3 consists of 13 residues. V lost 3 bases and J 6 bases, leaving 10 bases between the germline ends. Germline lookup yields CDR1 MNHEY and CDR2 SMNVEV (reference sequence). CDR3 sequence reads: CASSFIIADTQYF. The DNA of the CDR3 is TGTGCCAGCAGTTTCATAATAGCTGATACGCAGTATTTT.

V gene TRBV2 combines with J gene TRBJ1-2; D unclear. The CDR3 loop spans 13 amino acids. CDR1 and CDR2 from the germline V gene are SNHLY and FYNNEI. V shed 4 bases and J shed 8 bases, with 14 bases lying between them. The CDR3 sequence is CASSAPPGGGYTF. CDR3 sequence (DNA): TGTGCCAGCAGTGCCCCTCCTGGCGGCGGCTACACCTTC.

The CDR3 sequence: CASSLGQSVYNEQFF. The CDR3 region has the DNA TGTGCCAGCAGCTTGGGACAGAGCGTTTACAATGAGCAGTTCTTC. The gene calls are TRBV5-6 and TRBJ2-1; possible D gene TRBD1, 5 bases. The CDR3 sequence is 15 residues long. Germline V gene lookup returns CDR1 SGHDT and CDR2 YYEEEE. V gave up 0 bases and J gave up 4 bases, with 11 bases separating them.

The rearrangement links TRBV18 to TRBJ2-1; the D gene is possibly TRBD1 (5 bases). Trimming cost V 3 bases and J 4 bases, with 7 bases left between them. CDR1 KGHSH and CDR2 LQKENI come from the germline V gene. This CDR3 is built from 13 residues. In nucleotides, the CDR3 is TGTGCCAGCTCACCGACAGATTACAATGAGCAGTTCTTC. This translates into CASSPTDYNEQFF.

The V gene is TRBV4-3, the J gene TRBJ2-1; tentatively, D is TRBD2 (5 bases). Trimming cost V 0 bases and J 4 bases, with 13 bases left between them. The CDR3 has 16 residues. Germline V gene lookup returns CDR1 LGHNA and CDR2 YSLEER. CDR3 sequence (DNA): TGCGCCAGCAGCCAAGACGCCCAGCGGCCATACAATGAGCAGTTCTTC. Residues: CASSQDAQRPYNEQFF.

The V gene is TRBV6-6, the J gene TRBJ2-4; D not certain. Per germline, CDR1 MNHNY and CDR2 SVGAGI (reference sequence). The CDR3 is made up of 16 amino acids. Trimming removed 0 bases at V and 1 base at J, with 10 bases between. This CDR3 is CASSYSASSAKNIQYF. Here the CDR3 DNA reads TGTGCCAGCAGTTACTCTGCCAGCTCGGCCAAAAACATTCAGTACTTC.

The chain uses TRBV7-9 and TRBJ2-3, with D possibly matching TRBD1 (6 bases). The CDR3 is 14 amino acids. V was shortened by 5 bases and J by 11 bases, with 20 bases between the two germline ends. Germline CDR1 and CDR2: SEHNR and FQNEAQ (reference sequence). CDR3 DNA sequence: TGTGCCAGCAGCCCTACGGCACAGGGAATAGGGCAGTATTTT. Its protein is CASSPTAQGIGQYF.

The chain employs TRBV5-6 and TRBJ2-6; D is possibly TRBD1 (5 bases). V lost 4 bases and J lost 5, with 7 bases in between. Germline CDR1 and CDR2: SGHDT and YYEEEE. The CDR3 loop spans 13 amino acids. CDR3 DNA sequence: TGTGCCAGCAGCCCGGACAGGGCCAACGTCCTGACTTTC. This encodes CASSPDRANVLTF.

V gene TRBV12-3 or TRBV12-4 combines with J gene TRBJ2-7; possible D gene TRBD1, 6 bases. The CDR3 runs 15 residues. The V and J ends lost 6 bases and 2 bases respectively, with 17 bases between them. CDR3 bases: TGTGCCAGCAGCCCAGCCGGGACACAGACCTACGAGCAGTACTTC. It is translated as CASSPAGTQTYEQYF.

CDR3 loop: CASSPGQEFRTEQYF. DNA for the CDR3: TGTGCCAGCTCACCGGGGCAGGAGTTCCGGACCGAGCAGTACTTC. This rearrangement joins TRBV18 to TRBJ2-7; a weak D match, TRBD1 (5 bases). CDR3 length equals 15 residues. The germline V gene has CDR1 KGHSH and CDR2 LQKENI. V gave up 3 bases and J gave up 6 bases, with 18 bases separating them.

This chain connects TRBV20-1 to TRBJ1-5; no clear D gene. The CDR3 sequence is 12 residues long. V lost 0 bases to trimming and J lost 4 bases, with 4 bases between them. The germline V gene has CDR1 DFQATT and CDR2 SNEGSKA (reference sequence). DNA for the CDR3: TGCAGTGCTAGAGACGGGAATCAGCCCCAGCATTTT. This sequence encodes CSARDGNQPQHF.